The 16 T cell receptor beta chains presented below share a single source sample, sequenced in a study of blood T cell repertoires in COVID-19. Produced via immunoSEQ multiplex PCR; TCRdb's table is partial and in-frame only. The top ten clones hold 25% to 35% of a sample with roughly 12,000 clones, 80% to 95% of them seen once. Sequencing used peripheral blood. Receptors originate from a woman in her seventies with active COVID-19.

The chain recombines TRBV10-3 with TRBJ2-2; 7 nucleotides agree with TRBD2. Germline V lookup: CDR1 ENHRY, CDR2 SYGVKD. The trim removed 6 bases at V and 3 bases at J, leaving 7 bases unmatched. The CDR3 contains 15 residues. CDR3 sequence (DNA): TGTGCCATCAGCCCCGGGGGGACTTACACCGGGGAGCTGTTTTTT. It specifies CAISPGGTYTGELFF.

V usage is TRBV7-9 and J usage is TRBJ2-5; D is unclear. CDR3 length: 13 amino acids. V was cut by 5 bases and J by 3 bases, with 10 bases left in between. Per germline, CDR1 SEHNR and CDR2 FQNEAQ (reference sequence). The CDR3 loop is CASSNYEEETQYF. CDR3 DNA sequence: TGTGCCAGCAGCAACTACGAGGAAGAGACCCAGTACTTC.

Here the CDR3 DNA reads TGTGCCAGCAGCCGCGAGGTGTACCAAGAGACCCAGTACTTC. Protein sequence: CASSREVYQETQYF. V is TRBV14 and J is TRBJ2-5; D is uncertain. Germline CDR1 and CDR2: SGHDN and FVKESK. The CDR3 extends over 14 amino acids. Trimming took 4 bases from V and 0 from J, leaving 9 bases between them.

The chain links TRBV5-1 to TRBJ2-7, with 7 positions matching TRBD1. J lost 2 bases, V lost 4 bases, and 3 bases had no gene match. The CDR3 contains 13 residues. CDR1 and CDR2 (germline): SGHRS, YFSETQ. The CDR3 nucleotides read TGCGCCAGCAGCGTTACAGGGGCCTACGAGCAGTACTTC. This translates into CASSVTGAYEQYF.

The J gene is TRBJ2-3, the V gene TRBV5-6; weak D call: TRBD2 (5 bases). The CDR3 loop spans 14 amino acids. CDR1 and CDR2 (germline): SGHDT, YYEEEE. V was pared by 3 bases and J by 1 base, with 9 bases between. Here the CDR3 DNA reads TGTGCCAGCAGCTACGGGATGGGCACAGATACGCAGTATTTT. Amino acid sequence: CASSYGMGTDTQYF.

A word on this clone: Sequence at one end of the junction differs from germline and may be a read error. The V and J genes are TRBV29-1 and TRBJ1-1, with D possibly matching TRBD1 (6 bases). Germline V gene sequence: CDR1 SQVTM, CDR2 ANQGSEA. The CDR3 has 14 amino acids. The CDR3 sequence is CSVEAAPRDTEVFF. Here the CDR3 DNA reads TGCAGCGTTGAGGCGGCACCCCGGGACACTGAAGTTTTCTTT. The entire variable domain, with the rest obtained from reference TRBV29-1 and TRBJ1-1, is as follows: SAVISQKPSRDICQRGTSLTIQCQVDSQVTMMFWYRQQPGQSLTLIATANQGSEATYESGFVIDKFPISRPNLTFSTLTVSNMSPEDSSIYLCSVEAAPRDTEVFFGQGTRLTVV.

This chain connects TRBV27 to TRBJ1-3, with D possibly matching TRBD1 (5 bases). Germline V gene sequence: CDR1 MNHEY, CDR2 SMNVEV (reference sequence). The CDR3 runs 16 residues. V gave up 0 bases and J gave up 0 bases, with 9 bases separating them. The CDR3 region is CASSLSSGYSGNTIYF. The CDR3 DNA is TGTGCCAGCAGTTTATCATCAGGGTACTCTGGAAACACCATATATTTT.

The CDR3 DNA follows: TGTGCCAGTAGTATCATGGTACAGTACAATGAGCAGTTCTTC. It is translated as CASSIMVQYNEQFF. The V and J genes are TRBV19 and TRBJ2-1, with unresolved D. From germline, CDR1 is LNHDA and CDR2 SQIVND (reference sequence). This CDR3 has 14 residues. Trimming removed 3 bases from V and 4 bases from J, with 10 bases in between.

This clone was picked up one time. The chain links TRBV9 to TRBJ1-1; D possibly corresponds to TRBD1 (6 bases). Trimming pared 7 bases from V and 5 bases from J, leaving 21 bases between. This CDR3 spans 15 amino acids. Per the germline V gene, CDR1 is SGDLS and CDR2 is YYNGEE. The CDR3 spells CASSVSGGVGTEAFF. Written as DNA, the CDR3 is TGTGCCAGCTCCGTCTCGGGGGGCGTGGGGACTGAAGCTTTCTTT. Combining the CDR3 with reference TRBV9 and TRBJ1-1 gives the whole variable domain DSGVTQTPKHLITATGQRVTLRCSPRSGDLSVYWYQQSLDQGLQFLIQYYNGEERAKGNILERFSAQQFPDLHSELNLSSLELGDSALYFCASSVSGGVGTEAFFGQGTRLTVV.

As DNA, the CDR3 is TGTGCCAGCAGTTTACCGGGACTAGCGGGATACGAGCAGTACTTC. It codes for CASSLPGLAGYEQYF. The chain employs TRBV28 and TRBJ2-7; 13 positions match TRBD2. CDR3 length equals 15 residues. V dropped 2 bases and J dropped 4; count of bases not matched to a gene: 2. The germline V gene has CDR1 MDHEN and CDR2 SYDVKM.

This sequence joins TRBV4-3 and TRBJ2-3; 12 nucleotides line up with TRBD2. The J segment lost 0 bases and the V segment lost 1 base, leaving 8 bases of the junction unmatched. This CDR3 has 19 amino acids. The germline CDR1 and CDR2 sequences are LGHNA and YSLEER. The CDR3 protein is CASSQVWLAGGSSTDTQYF. In DNA, the CDR3 is TGCGCCAGCAGCCAAGTCTGGCTAGCGGGAGGGTCTAGCACAGATACGCAGTATTTT.

The genes are TRBV6-2 or TRBV6-3 and TRBJ2-2; 10 bases are a match to TRBD1. This CDR3 is built from 15 residues. The germline V gene has CDR1 MNHEY and CDR2 SVGEGT. With V trimmed by 6 bases and J by 6 bases, 7 bases remained unmatched. The CDR3 here is CASSPGTGVPGELFF. The CDR3 nucleotides are TGTGCCAGCAGCCCCGGGACAGGGGTTCCCGGGGAGCTGTTTTTT.

The chain has TRBV6-2 or TRBV6-3 and TRBJ2-7, with 10 nucleotides matching TRBD1. Germline-derived CDR1 and CDR2 are MNHEY and SVGEGT. This CDR3 region has 15 residues. V was clipped by 2 bases and J by 3 bases; unmatched bases: 4. The CDR3: CASSYGGTGDYEQYF. CDR3 DNA: TGTGCCAGCAGTTACGGCGGGACAGGGGACTACGAGCAGTACTTC.

This clone was observed a single time. The V call is TRBV9, the J call TRBJ1-5; 7 bases map to TRBD1. With 0 bases clipped from V and 5 bases from J, the junction kept 5 bases outside the gene matches. Germline-derived CDR1 and CDR2 are SGDLS and YYNGEE. The CDR3 runs 15 residues. CDR3 DNA sequence: TGTGCCAGCAGCGTAGCCGGGACAGAGGATCAGCCCCAGCATTTT. This gives the protein CASSVAGTEDQPQHF. The full variable domain, in which reference TRBV9 and TRBJ1-5 provide the parts outside the CDR3, is DSGVTQTPKHLITATGQRVTLRCSPRSGDLSVYWYQQSLDQGLQFLIQYYNGEERAKGNILERFSAQQFPDLHSELNLSSLELGDSALYFCASSVAGTEDQPQHFGDGTRLSIL.

The V gene is TRBV7-6, the J gene TRBJ2-1; 7 bases line up with TRBD1. Germline V gene sequence: CDR1 SGHVS, CDR2 FNYEAQ. CDR3 length equals 16 residues. The trim removed 5 bases at V and 0 bases at J, leaving 7 bases unmatched. The CDR3 DNA sequence: TGTGCCAGCAGCCCAACCGGGACAGTCTCCTACAATGAGCAGTTCTTC. It specifies CASSPTGTVSYNEQFF.

The rearrangement joins TRBV30 to TRBJ2-7, with D possibly matching TRBD2 (5 bases). Per the germline V gene, CDR1 is GTSNPN and CDR2 is SVGIG (reference sequence). Trimming stripped 0 bases from V and 2 bases from J, with 14 bases between. This CDR3 is built from 15 residues. The CDR3 loop reads CAWSVAVSITYEQYF. CDR3 nucleotide sequence: TGTGCCTGGAGTGTAGCGGTCTCCATTACCTACGAGCAGTACTTC.